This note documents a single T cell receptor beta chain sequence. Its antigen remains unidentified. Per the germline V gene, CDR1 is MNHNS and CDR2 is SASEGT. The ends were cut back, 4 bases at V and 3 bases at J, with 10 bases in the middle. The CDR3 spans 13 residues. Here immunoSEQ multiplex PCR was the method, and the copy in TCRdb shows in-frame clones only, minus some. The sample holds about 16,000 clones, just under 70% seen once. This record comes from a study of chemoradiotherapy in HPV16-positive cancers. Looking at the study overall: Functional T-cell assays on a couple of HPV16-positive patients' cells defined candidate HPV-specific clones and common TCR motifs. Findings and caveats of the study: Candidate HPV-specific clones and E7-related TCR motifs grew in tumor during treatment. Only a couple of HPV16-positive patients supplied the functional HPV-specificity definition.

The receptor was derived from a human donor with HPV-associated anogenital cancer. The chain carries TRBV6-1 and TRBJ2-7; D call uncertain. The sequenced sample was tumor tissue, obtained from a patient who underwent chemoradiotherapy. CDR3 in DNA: TGTGCCAGCAGTGTACAGCGTTACTACGAGCAGTACTTC. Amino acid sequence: CASSVQRYYEQYF.